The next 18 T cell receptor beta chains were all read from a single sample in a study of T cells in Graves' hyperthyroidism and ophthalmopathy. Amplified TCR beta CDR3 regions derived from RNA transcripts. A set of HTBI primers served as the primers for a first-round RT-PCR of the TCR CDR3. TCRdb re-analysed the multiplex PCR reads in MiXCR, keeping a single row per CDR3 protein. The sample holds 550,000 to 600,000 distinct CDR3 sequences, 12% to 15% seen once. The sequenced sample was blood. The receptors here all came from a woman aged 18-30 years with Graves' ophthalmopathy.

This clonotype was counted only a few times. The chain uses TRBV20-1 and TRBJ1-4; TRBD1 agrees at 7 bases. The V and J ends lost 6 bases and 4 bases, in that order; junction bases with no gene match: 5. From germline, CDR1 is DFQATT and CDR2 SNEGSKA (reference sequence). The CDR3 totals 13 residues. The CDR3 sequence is CSARDSFNEKLFF. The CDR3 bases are TGCAGTGCCCGGGACAGCTTTAATGAAAAACTGTTTTTT.

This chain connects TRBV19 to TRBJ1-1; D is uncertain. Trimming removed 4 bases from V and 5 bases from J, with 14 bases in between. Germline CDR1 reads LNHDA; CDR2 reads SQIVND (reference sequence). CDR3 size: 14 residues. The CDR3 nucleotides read TGTGCCAGTAGTACAGCCATACCCAGGACTGAAGCTTTCTTT. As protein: CASSTAIPRTEAFF.

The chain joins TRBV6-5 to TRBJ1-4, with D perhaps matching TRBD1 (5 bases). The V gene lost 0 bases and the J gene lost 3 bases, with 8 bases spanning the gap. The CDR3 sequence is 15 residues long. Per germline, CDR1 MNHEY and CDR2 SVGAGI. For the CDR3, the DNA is TGTGCCAGCAGTTACTCGGTGGGGGCTAATGAAAAACTGTTTTTT. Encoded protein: CASSYSVGANEKLFF.

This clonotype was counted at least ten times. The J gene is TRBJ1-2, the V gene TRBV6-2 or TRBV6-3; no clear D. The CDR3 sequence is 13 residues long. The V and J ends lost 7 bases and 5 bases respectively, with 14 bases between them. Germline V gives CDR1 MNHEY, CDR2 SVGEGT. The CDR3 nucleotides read TGTGCCAGCACCGACGGGCAGGAGTATGGCTACACCTTC. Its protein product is CASTDGQEYGYTF.

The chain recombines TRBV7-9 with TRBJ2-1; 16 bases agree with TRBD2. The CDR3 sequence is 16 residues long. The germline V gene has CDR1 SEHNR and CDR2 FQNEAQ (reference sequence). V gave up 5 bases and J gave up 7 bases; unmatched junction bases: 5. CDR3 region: CASSPWGLAGGNEQFF. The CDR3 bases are TGTGCCAGCAGCCCTTGGGGACTAGCGGGAGGGAATGAGCAGTTCTTC.

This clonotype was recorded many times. The CDR3 sequence is CASKSTSTDTQYF. The CDR3 DNA follows: TGTGCCAGCAAATCTACTAGCACAGATACGCAGTATTTT. The genes are TRBV7-3 and TRBJ2-3; D not certain. V lost 7 bases to trimming and J lost 0 bases, with 8 bases between them. The CDR3 length is 13 residues. The germline V gene has CDR1 SGHTA and CDR2 FQGTGA.

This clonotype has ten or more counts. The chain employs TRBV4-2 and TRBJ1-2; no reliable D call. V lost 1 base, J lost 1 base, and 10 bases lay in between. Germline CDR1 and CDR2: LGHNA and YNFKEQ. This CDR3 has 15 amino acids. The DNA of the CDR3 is TGTGCCAGCAGCCAAGCTCGAACGGATAACTATGGCTACACCTTC. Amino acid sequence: CASSQARTDNYGYTF.

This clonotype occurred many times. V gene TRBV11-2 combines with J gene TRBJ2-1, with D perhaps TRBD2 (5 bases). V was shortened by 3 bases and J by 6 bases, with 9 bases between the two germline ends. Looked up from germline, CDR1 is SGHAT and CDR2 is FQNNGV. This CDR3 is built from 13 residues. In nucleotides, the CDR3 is TGTGCCAGCAGCTTCTGGGAGACCAATGAGCAGTTCTTC. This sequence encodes CASSFWETNEQFF.

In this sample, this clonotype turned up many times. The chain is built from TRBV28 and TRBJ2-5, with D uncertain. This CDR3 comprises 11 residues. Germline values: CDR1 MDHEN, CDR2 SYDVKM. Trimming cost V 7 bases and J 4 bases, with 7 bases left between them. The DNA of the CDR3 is TGTGCCAGCACTTTCCGAGAGACCCAGTACTTC. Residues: CASTFRETQYF.

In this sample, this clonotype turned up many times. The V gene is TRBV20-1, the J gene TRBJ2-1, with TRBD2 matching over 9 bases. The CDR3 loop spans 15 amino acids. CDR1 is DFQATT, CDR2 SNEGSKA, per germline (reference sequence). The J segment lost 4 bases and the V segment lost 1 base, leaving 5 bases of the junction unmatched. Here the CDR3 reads CSARVRLAAYNEQFF. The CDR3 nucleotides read TGCAGTGCTAGAGTCCGACTAGCGGCTTACAATGAGCAGTTCTTC.

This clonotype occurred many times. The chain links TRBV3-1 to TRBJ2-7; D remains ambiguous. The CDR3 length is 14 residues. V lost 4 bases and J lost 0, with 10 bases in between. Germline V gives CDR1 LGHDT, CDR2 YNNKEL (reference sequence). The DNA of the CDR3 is TGTGCCAGCAGCCTCCAGTCCAACTCCTACGAGCAGTACTTC. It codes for CASSLQSNSYEQYF.

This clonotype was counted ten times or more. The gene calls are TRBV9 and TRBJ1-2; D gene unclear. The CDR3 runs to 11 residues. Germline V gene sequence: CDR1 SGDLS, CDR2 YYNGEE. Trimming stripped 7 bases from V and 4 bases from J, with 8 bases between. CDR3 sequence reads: CASFGSYGYTF. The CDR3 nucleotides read TGTGCCAGCTTCGGAAGCTATGGCTACACCTTC.

The CDR3 DNA reads TGTGCCAGCAGTTACTCCTTGCGGACTTACAATGAGCAGTTCTTC. Its translation is CASSYSLRTYNEQFF. The chain carries TRBV6-6 and TRBJ2-1; perhaps TRBD2 as D (5 bases). This CDR3 region has 15 residues. V dropped 0 bases and J dropped 4 bases, with 10 bases sitting between them. Germline loops: CDR1 MNHNY, CDR2 SVGAGI (reference sequence).

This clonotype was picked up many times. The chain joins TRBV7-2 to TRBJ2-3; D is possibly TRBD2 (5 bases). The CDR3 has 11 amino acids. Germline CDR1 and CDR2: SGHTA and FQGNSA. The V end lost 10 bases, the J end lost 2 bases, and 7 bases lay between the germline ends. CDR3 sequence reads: CATGVTDTQYF. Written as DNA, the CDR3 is TGTGCCACCGGGGTCACAGATACGCAGTATTTT. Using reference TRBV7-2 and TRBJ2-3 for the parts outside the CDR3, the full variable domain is GAGVSQSPSNKVTEKGKDVELRCDPISGHTALYWYRQSLGQGLEFLIYFQGNSAPDKSGLPSDRFSAERTGGSVSTLTIQRTQQEDSAVYLCATGVTDTQYFGPGTRLTVL.

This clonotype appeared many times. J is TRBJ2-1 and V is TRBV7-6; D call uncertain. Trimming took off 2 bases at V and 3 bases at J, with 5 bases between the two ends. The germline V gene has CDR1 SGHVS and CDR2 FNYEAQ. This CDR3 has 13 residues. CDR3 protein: CASSLSRYNEQFF. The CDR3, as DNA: TGTGCCAGCAGCTTATCCCGCTACAATGAGCAGTTCTTC. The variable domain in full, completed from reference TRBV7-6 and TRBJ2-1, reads GAGVSQSPRYKVTKRGQDVALRCDPISGHVSLYWYRQALGQGPEFLTYFNYEAQQDKSGLPNDRFSAERPEGSISTLTIQRTEQRDSAMYRCASSLSRYNEQFFGPGTRLTVL.

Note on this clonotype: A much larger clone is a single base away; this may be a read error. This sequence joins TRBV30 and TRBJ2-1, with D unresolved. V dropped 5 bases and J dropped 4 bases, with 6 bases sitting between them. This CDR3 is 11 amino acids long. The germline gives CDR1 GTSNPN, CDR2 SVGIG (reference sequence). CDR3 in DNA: TGTGCCTGGGGCCCGTACAATGAGCAGTTCTTC. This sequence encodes CAWGPYNEQFF. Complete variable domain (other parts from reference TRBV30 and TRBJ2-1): SQTIHQWPATLVQPVGSPLSLECTVEGTSNPNLYWYRQAAGRGLQLLFYSVGIGQISSEVPQNLSASRPQDRQFILSSKKLLLSDSGFYLCAWGPYNEQFFGPGTRLTVL.

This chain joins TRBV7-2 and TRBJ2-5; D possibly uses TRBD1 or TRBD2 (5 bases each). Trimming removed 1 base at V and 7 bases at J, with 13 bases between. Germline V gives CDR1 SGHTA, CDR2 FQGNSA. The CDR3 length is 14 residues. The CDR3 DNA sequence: TGTGCCAGCAGCTTAGTGGGGGAATCGGCGACCCAGTACTTC. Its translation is CASSLVGESATQYF.

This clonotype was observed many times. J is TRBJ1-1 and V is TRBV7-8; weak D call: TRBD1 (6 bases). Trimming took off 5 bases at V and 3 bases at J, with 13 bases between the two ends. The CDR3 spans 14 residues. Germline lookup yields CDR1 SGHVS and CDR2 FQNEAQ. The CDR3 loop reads CASSPWRQDTEAFF. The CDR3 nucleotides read TGTGCCAGCAGCCCATGGCGACAGGACACTGAAGCTTTCTTT.